One sample yielded the 13 T cell receptor beta chains listed below, sequenced in a study of regulatory T cells in long-lasting Graves disease. Regarding time point: persistent/refractory GD, antithyroid drugs over 5 years with positive TRAb. RNA isolated from PBMCs was used to make the TCR library. TCR beta libraries were built with iRepertoire HTBI primers and Arm-PCR of CDR3 regions. TCRdb re-analysed the multiplex PCR reads in MiXCR, keeping a single row per CDR3 protein. The sample records over 350,000 distinct CDR3 sequences, around 20% being singletons. The specimen comprised peripheral blood mononuclear cells (PBMCs), sampled when the disease was refractory, from a patient treated with antithyroid drugs. The receptors shown here come from a female donor with Graves disease.

The chain links TRBV6-2 or TRBV6-3 to TRBJ1-3; the match to TRBD1 covers 10 bases. The CDR3 has 15 residues. The germline V gene encodes CDR1 MNHEY and CDR2 SVGEGT. With 2 bases clipped from V and 2 bases from J, the junction kept 0 bases outside the gene matches. Here the CDR3 DNA reads TGTGCCAGCAGTTACGGGACAGGGGCTGGAAACACCATATATTTT. Its translation: CASSYGTGAGNTIYF.

This clonotype was picked up a small number of times. The chain recombines TRBV25-1 with TRBJ2-6; D is undetermined. CDR3 length: 21 residues. The ends were cut back, 4 bases at V and 0 bases at J, with 25 bases in the middle. CDR1 is MGHDK and CDR2 is SYGVNS in the germline V gene. Here the CDR3 reads CASSVRPQPGRKSSGANVLTF. The CDR3 DNA sequence: TGTGCCAGCAGTGTAAGGCCCCAACCCGGGCGGAAGAGCTCTGGGGCCAACGTCCTGACTTTC.

The chain has TRBV20-1 and TRBJ2-3; 8 bases are a match to TRBD2. Germline-derived CDR1 and CDR2 are DFQATT and SNEGSKA (reference sequence). The J segment lost 5 bases and the V segment lost 0 bases, leaving 10 bases of the junction unmatched. The CDR3 spans 16 residues. Here the CDR3 reads CSARDRGGLLKDTQYF. The CDR3 nucleotides are TGCAGTGCTAGAGATCGGGGGGGACTGCTCAAAGATACGCAGTATTTT.

The chain is built from TRBV6-1 and TRBJ1-5; TRBD1 agrees at 9 bases. With 5 bases clipped from V and 6 bases from J, the junction kept 8 bases outside the gene matches. Germline CDR1 MNHNS, CDR2 SASEGT. The CDR3 is 15 amino acids. The CDR3 DNA reads TGTGCCAGCAGTCGAACAGGGGGCGGACGTCAGCCCCAGCATTTT. As protein: CASSRTGGGRQPQHF.

The chain has TRBV7-8 and TRBJ1-4, with 7 bases fitting TRBD1. V lost 6 bases, J lost 0 bases, and 4 bases stayed unmatched. Germline loops: CDR1 SGHVS, CDR2 FQNEAQ. There are 15 residues in the CDR3. The CDR3 nucleotides read TGTGCCAGCAGGAGGGACAGAACAACTAATGAAAAACTGTTTTTT. This gives the protein CASRRDRTTNEKLFF.

This clonotype was counted at least ten times. The rearrangement uses TRBV7-2 and TRBJ2-7; 9 bases match TRBD1. V shed 6 bases and J 6 bases; nucleotides not matched to a gene: 12. CDR3 size: 15 residues. Germline V gene data show CDR1 as SGHTA and CDR2 as FQGNSA. CDR3 residues: CASRAPGTGRGEQYF. CDR3 DNA: TGTGCCAGCAGGGCCCCCGGGACAGGGAGAGGCGAGCAGTACTTC.

This clonotype was seen many times. The CDR3 is CAWSRLGPTLGYTF. In DNA, the CDR3 is TGTGCCTGGAGCCGCCTTGGACCTACCCTGGGCTACACCTTC. The rearrangement uses TRBV30 and TRBJ1-2; D is unresolved. The CDR3 contains 14 residues. V was shortened by 3 bases and J by 8 bases, with 19 bases between the two germline ends. Germline loops: CDR1 GTSNPN, CDR2 SVGIG (reference sequence).

The chain has TRBV4-1 and TRBJ1-1; TRBD1 is a possible D gene (6 bases). CDR1 is MGHRA, CDR2 YSYEKL, per germline. This CDR3 contains 13 residues. V was cut by 1 base and J by 6 bases, with 9 bases left in between. CDR3 bases: TGCGCCAGCAGCCAAGGAGGGGGGGCTGAAGCTTTCTTT. It translates to CASSQGGGAEAFF.

This clonotype was counted at least ten times. The chain combines TRBV28 with TRBJ2-5; 13 bases are a match to TRBD2. Germline V gene sequence: CDR1 MDHEN, CDR2 SYDVKM. The V and J ends lost 6 bases and 1 base, in that order; junction bases with no gene match: 11. The CDR3 length is 18 residues. The CDR3 DNA sequence: TGTGCCAGCAGAGGGGGGGGAACTAGCGGGAGGGGCCAAGAGACCCAGTACTTC. Protein: CASRGGGTSGRGQETQYF.

The table lists this clonotype with a few counts. Given a much more abundant clone one base away, this may be a read error. The chain employs TRBV20-1 and TRBJ2-5; D may be TRBD2 (6 bases). The V and J ends lost 8 bases and 9 bases respectively, with 22 bases between them. This CDR3 region has 13 residues. Germline-derived CDR1 and CDR2 are DFQATT and SNEGSKA (reference sequence). CDR3 in amino acids: CSTWRDPAPPQYF. The CDR3 bases are TGCAGTACCTGGCGGGACCCCGCCCCTCCCCAGTACTTC.

This clonotype came up many times. The rearrangement joins TRBV28 to TRBJ2-5, with D possibly being TRBD2 (6 bases). The germline V gene has CDR1 MDHEN and CDR2 SYDVKM. The length of the CDR3 is 16 residues. Trimming left V 7 bases short and J 2 bases short, with 20 bases between. The CDR3 loop is CASTNPGGYSQETQYF. The DNA for the CDR3 is TGTGCCAGCACAAACCCCGGGGGATATTCGCAAGAGACCCAGTACTTC.

V gene TRBV5-6 combines with J gene TRBJ2-5; D is undetermined. This CDR3 has 14 residues. V dropped 4 bases and J dropped 1 base, with 11 bases sitting between them. Germline V gene data show CDR1 as SGHDT and CDR2 as YYEEEE. CDR3 sequence (DNA): TGTGCCAGCAGCCTACAGAACCTCCAAGAGACCCAGTACTTC. Protein product: CASSLQNLQETQYF.

To note about this clonotype: This may arise from a read error, as a much more abundant clone is one base away. V and J are TRBV7-2 and TRBJ1-1, with 8 bases matching TRBD1. The CDR3 extends over 15 amino acids. Germline V gives CDR1 SGHTA, CDR2 FQGNSA. The CDR3 spells CAGSWKTGVNTEAFF. The DNA for the CDR3 is TGTGCCGGCAGCTGGAAGACAGGGGTGAACACTGAAGCTTTCTTT.